Below, 27 T cell receptor beta chains from the same sample are listed, as sequenced in a study of metastatic and nonmetastatic thyroid tumors. Nobody among the patients had been given any treatment before thyroid surgery. Using MiXCR, TCRdb re-called clones from the PCR reads. The table lists roughly 40,000 clones, about 12% of them singletons. The sample comprised blood. Receptors were obtained from a male donor with papillary thyroid cancer or a benign thyroid nodule (not recorded which). Some clones in this sample may be carry-over from other donors' samples.

The sample holds many counts of this clone. The genes are TRBV29-1 and TRBJ1-1; D might be TRBD1 (6 bases). Trimming stripped 7 bases from V and 5 bases from J, with 20 bases between. CDR3 size: 14 residues. Germline V CDR1 and CDR2: SQVTM, ANQGSEA. The CDR3 nucleotides read TGCAGCGCAGGGGCGGGGGGGCGAACTACTGAAGCTTTCTTT. It encodes CSAGAGGRTTEAFF.

This clone was detected only a few times. This chain joins TRBV11-3 and TRBJ2-5; D is undetermined. CDR1 is SGHNT and CDR2 is YENEEA in the germline V gene. The CDR3 has 13 residues. V was cut by 1 base and J by 2 bases, with 5 bases left in between. The CDR3 DNA reads as TGTGCCAGCAGCTTAGGCCCTCAAGAGACCCAGTACTTC. This gives the protein CASSLGPQETQYF. Full variable domain (rest looked up from reference TRBV11-3 and TRBJ2-5): EAGVVQSPRYKIIEKKQPVAFWCNPISGHNTLYWYLQNLGQGPELLIRYENEEAVDDSQLPKDRFSAERLKGVDSTLKIQPAELGDSAVYLCASSLGPQETQYFGPGTRLLVL.

In this sample, this clone turned up many times. This sequence joins TRBV6-5 and TRBJ2-5; 9 bases are a match to TRBD2. CDR1 is MNHEY and CDR2 is SVGAGI in the germline V gene. Unmatched junction bases numbered 9, after V lost 2 bases and J lost 5 bases. CDR3 length equals 16 residues. The CDR3 loop is CASSYGYSGSTETQYF. In DNA form, the CDR3 reads TGTGCCAGCAGTTACGGTTATAGCGGGAGCACGGAGACCCAGTACTTC.

In this sample, this clone turned up many times. The rearrangement links TRBV11-2 to TRBJ2-6; 10 bases line up with TRBD2. V shed 6 bases, J shed 0 bases, and the junction held 8 bases outside the gene matches. Germline CDR1 is SGHAT and CDR2 is FQNNGV. This CDR3 contains 18 residues. CDR3 bases: TGTGCCAGCAGGGGGGGACTAGCGCTTAGCTCTGGGGCCAACGTCCTGACTTTC. This encodes CASRGGLALSSGANVLTF.

This clone appeared many times. The chain couples TRBV30 to TRBJ2-7; D unresolved. The germline gives CDR1 GTSNPN, CDR2 SVGIG (reference sequence). The CDR3 has 12 amino acids. V lost 0 bases and J 9 bases, leaving 12 bases between the germline ends. CDR3 sequence reads: CAWSVNSDWQYF. The CDR3 bases are TGTGCCTGGAGTGTAAATTCAGACTGGCAGTACTTC.

This clone was found many times. The chain recombines TRBV27 with TRBJ2-5; weak D call: TRBD1 (5 bases). The length of the CDR3 is 16 residues. Trimming cost V 6 bases and J 0 bases, with 17 bases left between them. The germline V gene has CDR1 MNHEY and CDR2 SMNVEV (reference sequence). The CDR3 nucleotides read TGTGCCAGCAGCCCCACAAGGGGTTTGGACCAAGAGACCCAGTACTTC. Translating it yields CASSPTRGLDQETQYF.

This clone showed up just a few times. At the DNA level, this CDR3 is encoded by other sequences in the same sample as well. The V gene is TRBV28, the J gene TRBJ2-7; no firm D call. CDR3 size: 11 residues. CDR1 is MDHEN and CDR2 is SYDVKM in the germline V gene. The CDR3, as DNA: TGTGGGAGACGGCCTCCCTACGAGCAGTACTTC. Amino acid sequence: CGRRPPYEQYF.

The chain is built from TRBV9 and TRBJ2-7; maybe TRBD1 (8 bases). The germline CDR1 and CDR2 sequences are SGDLS and YYNGEE. V lost 0 bases to trimming and J lost 2 bases, with 12 bases between them. The CDR3 covers 15 residues. This CDR3 reads CASSVATGGAYEQYF. CDR3 nucleotide sequence: TGTGCCAGCAGCGTAGCAACAGGGGGGGCCTACGAGCAGTACTTC.

V and J are TRBV20-1 and TRBJ2-7, with TRBD2 matching 7 bases. V dropped 8 bases and J dropped 7; count of bases not matched to a gene: 17. Germline V gives CDR1 DFQATT, CDR2 SNEGSKA (reference sequence). This CDR3 is 14 amino acids long. CDR3 in amino acids: CSTTSSGVNSEQYF. CDR3 in DNA: TGCAGTACAACCTCTAGCGGCGTAAATTCGGAGCAGTACTTC.

In this sample, this clone turned up many times. Written as DNA, the CDR3 is TGTGCCAGCAGTTCGTACAGGGGGAGTAAAGACGAGCAGTACTTC. Residues: CASSSYRGSKDEQYF. V gene TRBV6-1 combines with J gene TRBJ2-7, with TRBD1 matching over 8 bases. The CDR3 extends over 15 amino acids. Germline V gene data show CDR1 as MNHNS and CDR2 as SASEGT. V shed 5 bases, J shed 5 bases, and the junction held 11 bases outside the gene matches.

This clone was seen many times. The rearrangement uses TRBV2 and TRBJ2-1, with TRBD2 identical over 7 bases. Looked up from germline, CDR1 is SNHLY and CDR2 is FYNNEI. Trimming took 5 bases from V and 7 from J; bases not matched to a gene: 17. There are 17 residues in the CDR3. DNA for the CDR3: TGTGCCAGCAGTCCCAACCATGGGGGAGGGCCCTCGAATGAGCAGTTCTTC. Its protein is CASSPNHGGGPSNEQFF.

This clone was counted many times. The rearrangement uses TRBV12-3 or TRBV12-4 and TRBJ1-1; 7 bases agree with TRBD1. Unmatched junction bases numbered 12, after V lost 3 bases and J lost 11 bases. This CDR3 has 14 amino acids. CDR3 sequence reads: CASSFFGGTVGAFF. The CDR3 nucleotides read TGTGCCAGCAGTTTTTTTGGTGGGACAGTAGGGGCTTTCTTT.

This clone was counted at least ten times. The V call is TRBV19, the J call TRBJ2-7, with D possibly matching TRBD2 (6 bases). The germline V gene encodes CDR1 LNHDA and CDR2 SQIVND (reference sequence). V lost 5 bases and J lost 7, with 24 bases in between. CDR3 length: 16 residues. CDR3 sequence: CASSRYPGGFYGEQYF. CDR3 sequence (DNA): TGTGCCAGTAGTCGATACCCCGGGGGATTCTACGGGGAGCAGTACTTC.

The chain recombines TRBV28 with TRBJ2-7; 7 bases fit TRBD1. This CDR3 is 12 amino acids long. CDR1 MDHEN and CDR2 SYDVKM come from the germline V gene. Trimming cost V 4 bases and J 6 bases; bases outside gene matches: 3. CDR3 sequence reads: CASSSTGPEQYF. In nucleotides, the CDR3 is TGTGCCAGCAGTTCGACAGGGCCCGAGCAGTACTTC.

This clone appeared many times. CDR3: CASSVGASGIRGGELFF. CDR3 in DNA: TGTGCCAGCAGCGTAGGGGCTAGCGGGATAAGGGGCGGGGAGCTGTTTTTT. This chain links TRBV9 with TRBJ2-2; 9 bases are a match to TRBD2. The CDR3 consists of 17 residues. Per germline, CDR1 SGDLS and CDR2 YYNGEE. J was trimmed by 7 bases and V by 0 bases; bases with no gene match: 10.

The chain joins TRBV6-4 to TRBJ2-3; 7 nucleotides agree with TRBD2. This CDR3 has 14 amino acids. Looked up from germline, CDR1 is MRHNA and CDR2 is SNTAGT. The V segment lost 8 bases and the J segment 4 bases; nucleotides outside the gene matches: 9. The CDR3 DNA reads as TGTGCCAGCGGTGTAGAGGGAGGGCCAGATACGCAGTATTTT. Translation: CASGVEGGPDTQYF.

Concerning this clone itself: The junction departs from germline at one end; a sequencing error may be responsible. This specimen includes other DNA sequences encoding the same CDR3. This chain uses TRBV5-5 with TRBJ2-6; possibly TRBD1 for D (5 bases). In germline, CDR1 is SGHKS, CDR2 YYEKEE (reference sequence). The CDR3 is 16 residues long. The CDR3 DNA is TGTGCCAGCAGCTTGGGGCCGGTAACTGGGGCCAACGTCCTTACTTTC. Its protein is CASSLGPVTGANVLTF.

This clone was counted many times. The chain combines TRBV19 with TRBJ2-7, with D perhaps given as TRBD1 or TRBD2 (5 bases each). The CDR3 length is 14 residues. Trimming removed 3 bases from V and 2 bases from J, with 11 bases in between. Germline values: CDR1 LNHDA, CDR2 SQIVND (reference sequence). The CDR3 DNA sequence: TGTGCCAGTAGTATCGTGGGGACGACCTACGAGCAGTACTTC. Protein sequence: CASSIVGTTYEQYF.

This clone was counted ten times or more. Since a much larger clone is just one base distant, this may be a read error. The chain couples TRBV7-2 to TRBJ1-2, with no clear D. The CDR3 is made up of 14 amino acids. From germline, CDR1 is SGHTA and CDR2 FQGNSA. V lost 2 bases to trimming and J lost 4 bases, with 11 bases between them. The CDR3 DNA sequence: TGTGCCAGCAGCTTAAACGGGGAGATCTATGGCTACACCTTC. This gives the protein CASSLNGEIYGYTF.

This clone came up many times. V is TRBV7-2 and J is TRBJ2-3; D is unclear. The CDR3 totals 16 residues. V was pared by 1 base and J by 2 bases, with 13 bases between. Germline V gives CDR1 SGHTA, CDR2 FQGNSA. The CDR3 loop is CASSLGVSQSTDTQYF. The DNA for the CDR3 is TGTGCCAGCAGCTTAGGGGTAAGCCAGTCCACAGATACGCAGTATTTT.

In this sample, this clone turned up many times. The chain uses TRBV15 and TRBJ1-5, with D possibly being TRBD1 (6 bases). Germline CDR1 LNHNV, CDR2 YYDKDF (reference sequence). This CDR3 has 14 residues. Trimming took 0 bases from V and 8 from J, leaving 11 bases between them. CDR3 loop: CATSREGAWEPQHF. CDR3 coding DNA: TGTGCCACCAGCAGAGAGGGGGCGTGGGAGCCCCAGCATTTT.

This clone was found many times. Additional DNA sequences in this sample encode the identical CDR3. This rearrangement joins TRBV4-2 to TRBJ1-2; D gene unclear. CDR3 length: 11 residues. From germline, CDR1 is LGHNA and CDR2 YNFKEQ. Trimming stripped 0 bases from V and 7 bases from J, with 3 bases between. CDR3: CASSQESGYTF. The DNA for the CDR3 is TGTGCCAGCAGCCAAGAATCTGGCTACACCTTC.

At least ten counts were recorded for this clone. J is TRBJ2-2 and V is TRBV28; 14 bases are shared with TRBD2. Unmatched junction bases numbered 12, after V lost 2 bases and J lost 10 bases. This CDR3 spans 18 amino acids. Germline lookup yields CDR1 MDHEN and CDR2 SYDVKM. Here the CDR3 reads CASSLEGLAGVGFVELFF. The CDR3, as DNA: TGTGCCAGCAGTTTAGAGGGACTAGCGGGAGTGGGTTTCGTGGAGCTGTTTTTT.

This clone was recorded at least ten times. The rearrangement joins TRBV20-1 to TRBJ2-7; TRBD1 aligns across 7 bases. Trimming at V came to 4 bases and at J to 3 bases, leaving 6 bases not matched to a gene. CDR1 and CDR2 (germline): DFQATT, SNEGSKA (reference sequence). This CDR3 has 13 residues. CDR3 amino acids: CSAMTGRGYEQYF. The CDR3 DNA reads as TGCAGTGCTATGACAGGGAGAGGCTACGAGCAGTACTTC.

This clone was observed at least ten times. The V call is TRBV19, the J call TRBJ2-5, with 8 nucleotides matching TRBD2. V was clipped by 3 bases and J by 3 bases; unmatched bases: 6. The germline V gene has CDR1 LNHDA and CDR2 SQIVND (reference sequence). The CDR3 is 15 residues long. CDR3 bases: TGTGCCAGTAGTATTGGGGGACTAGAGAAAGAGACCCAGTACTTC. This translates into CASSIGGLEKETQYF.

The chain is built from TRBV7-2 and TRBJ2-1; 8 bases line up with TRBD2. CDR1 and CDR2 from the germline V gene are SGHTA and FQGNSA. The CDR3 is 16 residues long. With V trimmed by 0 bases and J by 7 bases, 8 bases remained unmatched. The CDR3 coding sequence is TGTGCCAGCAGCTTAGCGGGCGGGAGGCCGCTGAATGAGCAGTTCTTC. Protein: CASSLAGGRPLNEQFF.

This clone has at least ten counts. V is TRBV3-1 and J is TRBJ2-3; 7 bases line up with TRBD1. The CDR3 spans 13 residues. The germline gives CDR1 LGHDT, CDR2 YNNKEL (reference sequence). V shed 4 bases and J 4 bases; nucleotides not matched to a gene: 2. The DNA of the CDR3 is TGTGCCAGCAGCCTGACAGGGCCAGATACGCAGTATTTT. This gives the protein CASSLTGPDTQYF.